This T cell receptor beta chain comes out of a study of cytotoxic CD8 clonotypes in ibrutinib-treated CLL. Across the study: Researchers reported around 10 relapsed/refractory and roughly 15 treatment-naive patients, roughly 17 of them IGHV unmutated.

Study-wide points: Clonality rose at ibrutinib response and fell back toward baseline at progression.

In regard to this clone: Its antigen is unknown.

J gave up 6 bases and V 8 bases, and 1 base lay outside the gene matches. Germline CDR1 reads MDHEN; CDR2 reads SYDVKM. The CDR3 loop spans 10 amino acids. Repertoires were generated with immunoSEQ multiplex PCR, while TCRdb's copy carries only in-frame clones and drops some. The top ten hold about 45% of the sample, which has 50,000 to 75,000 clones, roughly 71% seen once. This clonotype was sampled from a human donor with chronic lymphocytic leukemia. The V gene is TRBV28, the J gene TRBJ2-7; TRBD2 aligns across 7 bases. This specimen was PBMCs, taken after 12 months of ibrutinib treatment. The CDR3 DNA is TGTGCCAGCGGGAGGGGCGAGCAGTACTTC. It specifies CASGRGEQYF.